This TCR beta chain was obtained from a study of blood T cell repertoires in COVID-19. The authors' processing: Amplification of reference gene primers was used by the study to estimate nucleated cell counts. Produced via immunoSEQ multiplex PCR; TCRdb's table is partial and in-frame only. That table gives V, J and clone size, and the DNA gave D and trimming. Of approximately 230,000 clones in the sample, about four fifths were seen once. CDR1 is PRHDT, CDR2 FYEKMQ, per germline (reference sequence). CDR3 length: 14 residues. V lost 2 bases and J 4 bases, leaving 12 bases between the germline ends. This clone was detected a few times.

The specimen was peripheral blood. The receptor's source is an elderly man with acute or convalescent COVID-19. The V and J genes are TRBV13 and TRBJ2-7, with D perhaps TRBD2 (5 bases). In DNA form, the CDR3 reads TGTGCCAGCAGCTTAAAGGAGGAGAAGTACGAGCAGTACTTC. This gives the protein CASSLKEEKYEQYF. Drawing the rest from reference TRBV13 and TRBJ2-7, the complete variable domain is AAGVIQSPRHLIKEKRETATLKCYPIPRHDTVYWYQQGPGQDPQFLISFYEKMQSDKGSIPDRFSAQQFSDYHSELNMSSLELGDSALYFCASSLKEEKYEQYFGPGTRLTVT.